Below, 13 T cell receptor beta chains from the same sample are listed, as sequenced in a study of post-analysis software for immune sequencing data. Study-wide findings and caveats: Relative to controls, patients had 4 or 5 TRBV segments at higher frequency, with TRBV5-6, TRBV5-1 and TRBV20-1 among these.

Tagging with unique molecular identifiers was a feature of the TCR beta cDNA libraries. TCRdb analysed the PCR reads with MiXCR anew, one entry per CDR3 protein. The table includes 500,000 to 600,000 distinct CDR3 sequences, around 44% detected once. These receptors have no identified antigens. The sample was blood. These TCRs come from a girl aged 5-17 years with multiple sclerosis.

This chain uses TRBV9 with TRBJ2-7; 12 positions agree with TRBD2. This CDR3 comprises 14 residues. CDR1 and CDR2 from the germline V gene are SGDLS and YYNGEE. Losses at the gene ends were 3 bases for V and 5 bases for J; bases not matched to a gene: 3. CDR3 DNA: TGTGCCAGCAGCGCTCTAGCGGGGGGGGACGAGCAGTACTTC. Translating it yields CASSALAGGDEQYF.

This clonotype was observed a few times. J is TRBJ2-5 and V is TRBV5-6; TRBD1 agrees at 7 bases. This CDR3 spans 15 amino acids. The trim removed 2 bases at V and 5 bases at J, leaving 9 bases unmatched. Germline V gene data show CDR1 as SGHDT and CDR2 as YYEEEE. The CDR3 region is CASSFTGASGETQYF. The CDR3 DNA sequence: TGTGCCAGCAGCTTTACAGGGGCCTCCGGGGAGACCCAGTACTTC.

The chain links TRBV7-9 to TRBJ2-1; TRBD2 is a possible D gene (5 bases). The CDR3 is 17 amino acids. V lost 3 bases, J lost 1 base, and 16 bases lay in between. Germline lookup yields CDR1 SEHNR and CDR2 FQNEAQ (reference sequence). This CDR3 reads CASSLSTKRESYNEQFF. The CDR3 nucleotides read TGTGCCAGCAGCTTGTCCACGAAACGGGAATCCTACAATGAGCAGTTCTTC.

The J gene is TRBJ2-4, the V gene TRBV7-8, with 8 bases lining up with TRBD1. J gave up 5 bases and V 5 bases, and 5 bases lay outside the gene matches. Germline CDR1 reads SGHVS; CDR2 reads FQNEAQ. This CDR3 has 14 amino acids. The chain's CDR3 is CASSPGTGENIQYF. For the CDR3, the DNA is TGTGCCAGCAGCCCCGGGACAGGAGAAAACATTCAGTACTTC.

This clonotype was seen a few times. The gene calls are TRBV12-3 or TRBV12-4 and TRBJ1-1; D is possibly TRBD1 (6 bases). Trimming removed 10 bases at V and 0 bases at J, with 12 bases between. The CDR3 is made up of 13 amino acids. In nucleotides, the CDR3 is TGTGCCACCTATAGGACAGTGAACACTGAAGCTTTCTTT. It codes for CATYRTVNTEAFF.

The chain uses TRBV6-2 or TRBV6-3 and TRBJ2-7; 8 positions match TRBD1. The V gene end was trimmed by 6 bases and the J gene end by 2 bases; junction bases not matched to a gene: 12. The CDR3 has 16 residues. Germline CDR1 reads MNHEY; CDR2 reads SVGEGT. The CDR3 coding sequence is TGTGCCAGCAGCCCCCTAGGAGGGACAGGTACCTACGAGCAGTACTTC. This sequence encodes CASSPLGGTGTYEQYF.

This clonotype showed up just a few times. CDR3 region: CASSPGLAGGPRGNEQFF. DNA of the CDR3: TGTGCCAGCAGTCCGGGACTAGCGGGAGGGCCGAGGGGCAATGAGCAGTTCTTC. The chain carries TRBV12-3 or TRBV12-4 and TRBJ2-1; 16 positions match TRBD2. The CDR3 covers 18 residues. The ends lost 5 bases at V and 6 bases at J; junction bases unmatched: 10.

This chain uses TRBV6-5 with TRBJ2-7; TRBD1 agrees at 8 bases. Unmatched junction bases numbered 9, after V lost 10 bases and J lost 1 base. CDR3 size: 14 residues. Germline lookup yields CDR1 MNHEY and CDR2 SVGAGI. This chain's CDR3 is CATISRDRSYEQYF. The DNA for the CDR3 is TGTGCCACCATTTCGCGGGACAGGTCCTACGAGCAGTACTTC.

This clonotype was picked up a small number of times. The chain links TRBV2 to TRBJ2-7; D remains unclear. This CDR3 contains 12 residues. Germline V gene lookup returns CDR1 SNHLY and CDR2 FYNNEI. Trimming took off 2 bases at V and 7 bases at J, with 9 bases between the two ends. CDR3 region: CASSERSWEQYF. The CDR3 coding sequence is TGTGCCAGCAGTGAAAGGTCTTGGGAGCAGTACTTC.

This clonotype was found once. The chain carries TRBV12-3 or TRBV12-4 and TRBJ2-6; D is uncertain. This CDR3 has 16 residues. The germline V and J ends were trimmed by 4 bases and 1 base, with 11 bases remaining between them. CDR3 loop: CASSSSVLSGANVLTF. The CDR3 region has the DNA TGTGCCAGCAGTTCTTCCGTACTATCTGGGGCCAACGTCCTGACTTTC.

This rearrangement joins TRBV12-3 or TRBV12-4 to TRBJ1-2; the D is unclear. Trimming left V 2 bases short and J 7 bases short, with 11 bases between. This CDR3 is built from 13 residues. The CDR3 nucleotides are TGTGCCAGCAGTTTATCCGGAAACAGTGGCTACACCTTC. Translated: CASSLSGNSGYTF.

DNA for the CDR3: TGCAGCGTTGAGGAACAAGAGACCCAGTACTTC. Translating gives CSVEEQETQYF. The V and J genes are TRBV29-1 and TRBJ2-5; no definite D call. Germline V gene sequence: CDR1 SQVTM, CDR2 ANQGSEA. V was trimmed by 3 bases and J by 2 bases, leaving 4 bases between them. The CDR3 loop spans 11 amino acids.

This clonotype was found a few times. The V gene is TRBV6-1, the J gene TRBJ2-7; weak D call: TRBD1 (6 bases). Trimming shortened V by 6 bases and J by 5 bases, and 14 bases separated the two germline ends. This CDR3 comprises 13 residues. Germline V gene lookup returns CDR1 MNHNS and CDR2 SASEGT. CDR3 sequence: CASRPTGKDEQYF. DNA for the CDR3: TGTGCCAGCAGGCCCACAGGGAAGGACGAGCAGTACTTC.